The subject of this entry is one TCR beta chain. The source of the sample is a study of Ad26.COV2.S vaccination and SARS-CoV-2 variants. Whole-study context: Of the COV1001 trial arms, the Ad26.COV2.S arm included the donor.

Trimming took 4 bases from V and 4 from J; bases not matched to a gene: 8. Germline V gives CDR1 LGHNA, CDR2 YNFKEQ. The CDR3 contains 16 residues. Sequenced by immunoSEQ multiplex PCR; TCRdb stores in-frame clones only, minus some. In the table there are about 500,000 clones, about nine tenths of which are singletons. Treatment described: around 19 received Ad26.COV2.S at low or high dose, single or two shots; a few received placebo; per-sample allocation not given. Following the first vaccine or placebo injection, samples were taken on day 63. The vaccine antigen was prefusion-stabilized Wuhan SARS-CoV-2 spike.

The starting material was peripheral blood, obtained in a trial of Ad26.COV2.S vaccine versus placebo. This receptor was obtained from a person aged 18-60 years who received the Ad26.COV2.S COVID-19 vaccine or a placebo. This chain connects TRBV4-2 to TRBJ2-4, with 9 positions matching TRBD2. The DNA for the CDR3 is TGTGCCAGCAGCCGCGTAGCGGGGGTGTTGAAAAACATTCAGTACTTC. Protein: CASSRVAGVLKNIQYF.